This entry lists 15 T cell receptor beta chains sequenced from one sample in a study of blood T cell repertoires in COVID-19. The method was immunoSEQ multiplex PCR; TCRdb's version includes in-frame clones alone and lacks a portion of them. The table shows about 330,000 clones, with roughly 90% occurring only once. Sequencing was done on a sample of peripheral blood. The origin of the receptors is a woman aged 50 to 65 with active or convalescent COVID-19.

This clone was detected only once. The chain uses TRBV5-4 and TRBJ1-2; D unresolved. Trimming removed 0 bases at V and 4 bases at J, with 13 bases between. Germline CDR1 reads SGHNT; CDR2 reads YYREEE (reference sequence). CDR3 length: 15 amino acids. CDR3 region: CASSLVLGSSYGYTF. Here the CDR3 DNA reads TGTGCCAGCAGCTTGGTTTTGGGCAGTTCCTATGGCTACACCTTC. The full variable domain, rest sourced from reference TRBV5-4 and TRBJ1-2, is ETGVTQSPTHLIKTRGQQVTLRCSSQSGHNTVSWYQQALGQGPQFIFQYYREEENGRGNFPPRFSGLQFPNYSSELNVNALELDDSALYLCASSLVLGSSYGYTFGSGTRLTVV.

The table lists this clone with a few counts. The gene calls are TRBV23-1 and TRBJ2-7; 7 bases are shared with TRBD1. TRBV23-1 counts as an open reading frame of uncertain function. J was trimmed by 3 bases and V by 4 bases; bases with no gene match: 12. The CDR3 consists of 16 residues. CDR3 nucleotides: TGCGCCAGCAGTCCCGACAAATACAGGGGTCTCTACGAGCAGTACTTC. Its translation: CASSPDKYRGLYEQYF.

About this clone: One end of the junction varies from germline; a read error may be responsible. The chain recombines TRBV3-1 (or the pseudogene TRBV3-2) with TRBJ2-1, with 11 nucleotides matching TRBD2. CDR3 length: 18 residues. Germline V gene data show CDR1 as LGHDT and CDR2 as YNNKEL (reference sequence). The DNA of the CDR3 is TGTGCCAGCAGTCAAGGACTAGCGGGTTTGCGCTCCTACAATGAGCAGTTCTTC. This encodes CASSQGLAGLRSYNEQFF.

As concerns this clone: The same CDR3 also results from other DNA sequences found in this sample. The chain combines TRBV18 with TRBJ2-5, with D uncertain. V was pared by 2 bases and J by 2 bases, with 9 bases between. This CDR3 has 14 residues. CDR1 is KGHSH, CDR2 LQKENI, per germline. CDR3 sequence (DNA): TGTGCCAGCTCACCAGGGCTAACGCAAGAGACCCAGTACTTC. Translating gives CASSPGLTQETQYF.

Only a few counts were recorded for this clone. Other DNA sequences in the same sample also yield this CDR3. The chain combines TRBV6-4 with TRBJ1-1; D is ambiguous. The germline V and J ends were trimmed by 4 bases and 1 base, with 10 bases remaining between them. The CDR3 has 14 residues. CDR1 MRHNA and CDR2 SNTAGT come from the germline V gene. CDR3 nucleotide sequence: TGTGCCAGCAGTGCTTCCCCCGGGAACACTGAAGCTTTCTTT. This codes for CASSASPGNTEAFF.

This clone appeared once. V gene TRBV3-1 (or the pseudogene TRBV3-2) combines with J gene TRBJ1-2; no clear D gene. Germline V gives CDR1 LGHDT, CDR2 YNNKEL (reference sequence). V lost 4 bases and J 3 bases, leaving 21 bases between the germline ends. The CDR3 consists of 17 residues. Written as DNA, the CDR3 is TGTGCCAGCAGCCTAAACCTCGCGGCAGACCTCTACTATGGCTACACCTTC. Protein product: CASSLNLAADLYYGYTF.

V and J are TRBV13 and TRBJ1-2; TRBD1 matches 9 bases. Germline CDR1 PRHDT, CDR2 FYEKMQ (reference sequence). The trim removed 4 bases at V and 8 bases at J, leaving 8 bases unmatched. CDR3 size: 14 residues. CDR3 DNA sequence: TGTGCCAGCAGCTCGGCAATGACAGGGGGAGGCTACACCTTC. Residues: CASSSAMTGGGYTF.

The rearrangement uses TRBV19 and TRBJ2-3; 7 bases are a match to TRBD2. The CDR3 is 14 residues long. Per the germline V gene, CDR1 is LNHDA and CDR2 is SQIVND (reference sequence). V lost 4 bases to trimming and J lost 6 bases; unmatched junction nucleotides: 7. DNA of the CDR3: TGTGCCAGTAGTAGGTTCGGGGAGGGGGATACGCAGTATTTT. Protein product: CASSRFGEGDTQYF.

This chain links TRBV5-1 with TRBJ1-2, with no clear D. V lost 0 bases and J 2 bases, leaving 5 bases between the germline ends. Per germline, CDR1 SGHRS and CDR2 YFSETQ. The CDR3 is made up of 13 amino acids. Written as DNA, the CDR3 is TGCGCCAGCAGCTTGGCGGGGAACTATGGCTACACCTTC. It specifies CASSLAGNYGYTF.

V gene TRBV5-8 combines with J gene TRBJ1-3, with 7 positions matching TRBD1. Trimming cost V 4 bases and J 0 bases; bases outside gene matches: 7. The CDR3 runs 16 residues. The germline gives CDR1 SGHTS, CDR2 YDEGEE. The DNA for the CDR3 is TGTGCCAGCAGCCAAGGGGACAGTCTCTCTGGAAACACCATATATTTT. Translation gives CASSQGDSLSGNTIYF.

The rearrangement links TRBV10-3 to TRBJ1-2, with D possibly matching TRBD1 (6 bases). V shed 3 bases and J shed 0 bases, with 8 bases lying between them. Germline V gene sequence: CDR1 ENHRY, CDR2 SYGVKD. CDR3 length: 14 residues. The CDR3 loop reads CAISEGGTNYGYTF. The CDR3 bases are TGTGCCATCAGTGAAGGGGGTACTAACTATGGCTACACCTTC.

V gene TRBV28 combines with J gene TRBJ2-1, with 8 bases matching TRBD2. Trimming took 2 bases from V and 6 from J; bases not matched to a gene: 6. This CDR3 has 15 residues. Germline CDR1 and CDR2: MDHEN and SYDVKM. CDR3 sequence reads: CASSLTQRERNEQFF. CDR3 nucleotides: TGTGCCAGCAGTTTAACCCAGCGGGAGCGCAATGAGCAGTTCTTC.

The rearrangement uses TRBV29-1 and TRBJ1-1; D unresolved. V dropped 3 bases and J dropped 3 bases, with 8 bases sitting between them. Germline V lookup: CDR1 SQVTM, CDR2 ANQGSEA. This CDR3 region has 12 residues. CDR3 in amino acids: CSVDTGDTEAFF. The DNA of the CDR3 is TGCAGCGTTGATACGGGAGACACTGAAGCTTTCTTT.

The chain combines TRBV7-3 with TRBJ2-2; 7 bases are a match to TRBD2. V shed 4 bases, J shed 6 bases, and the junction held 5 bases outside the gene matches. CDR1 is SGHTA, CDR2 FQGTGA, per germline. CDR3 size: 14 residues. DNA of the CDR3: TGTGCCAGCAGCTCGACTAGCTACGCCGGGGAGCTGTTTTTT. Its translation: CASSSTSYAGELFF.

CDR3 sequence reads: CASSHSTGIVTGNTIYF. The CDR3 DNA follows: TGTGCCAGCAGCCATTCGACAGGGATAGTGACTGGAAACACCATATATTTT. The V gene is TRBV3-1 (or the pseudogene TRBV3-2), the J gene TRBJ1-3, with 7 bases lining up with TRBD1. Trimming took 3 bases from V and 2 from J; bases not matched to a gene: 10. This CDR3 region has 17 residues. The V gene's germline CDR1 is LGHDT and CDR2 YNNKEL (reference sequence).